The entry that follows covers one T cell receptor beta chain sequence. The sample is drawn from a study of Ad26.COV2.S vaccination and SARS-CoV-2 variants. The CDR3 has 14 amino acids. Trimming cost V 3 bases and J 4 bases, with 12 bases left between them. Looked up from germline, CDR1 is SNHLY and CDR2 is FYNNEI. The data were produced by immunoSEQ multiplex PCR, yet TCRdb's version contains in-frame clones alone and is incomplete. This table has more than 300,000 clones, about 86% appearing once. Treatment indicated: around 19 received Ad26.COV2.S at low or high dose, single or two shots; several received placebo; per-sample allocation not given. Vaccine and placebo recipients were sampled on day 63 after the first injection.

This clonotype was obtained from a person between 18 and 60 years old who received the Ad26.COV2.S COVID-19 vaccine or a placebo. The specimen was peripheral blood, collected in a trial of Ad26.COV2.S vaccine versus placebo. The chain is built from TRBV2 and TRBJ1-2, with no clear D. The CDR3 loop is CASSEEGAGYGYTF. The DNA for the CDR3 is TGTGCCAGCAGTGAGGAGGGCGCAGGCTATGGCTACACCTTC.